The 5 T cell receptor beta chains below all came from one sample that was sequenced in a study of blood T cell repertoires in COVID-19. Measured with immunoSEQ multiplex PCR; TCRdb has only the in-frame clones, and not every one. The sample contains over 200,000 clones, 85% to 90% of which appear only once. What was sequenced was peripheral blood. The receptors stem from a man in his 60s who had recovered from COVID-19.

For this clone: One junction end disagrees with the germline gene, perhaps due to a read error. The chain links TRBV5-4 to TRBJ2-1, with D possibly TRBD1 on 6 matching bases. The CDR3 is made up of 14 amino acids. Germline CDR1 is SGHNT and CDR2 is YYREEE (reference sequence). CDR3 in amino acids: CASSRQVSENAQFF. The DNA of the CDR3 is TGTGCCAGCAGCCGACAGGTATCCGAGAATGCGCAGTTCTTC.

The V call is TRBV25-1, the J call TRBJ2-3; TRBD2 matches at 12 bases. Looked up from germline, CDR1 is MGHDK and CDR2 is SYGVNS. V was clipped by 2 bases and J by 8 bases; unmatched bases: 11. The CDR3 sequence is 17 residues long. CDR3 loop: CASSEHGLAGGYGTQYF. The CDR3 coding sequence is TGTGCCAGCAGTGAACATGGCCTAGCGGGGGGGTATGGTACGCAGTATTTT.

This chain connects TRBV11-3 to TRBJ2-5; tentatively, D is TRBD1 (6 bases). The CDR3 has 15 amino acids. Germline CDR1 reads SGHNT; CDR2 reads YENEEA. The ends were cut back, 0 bases at V and 3 bases at J, with 11 bases in the middle. The CDR3 loop reads CASSLEGHGEETQYF. In DNA form, the CDR3 reads TGTGCCAGCAGCTTAGAGGGACATGGGGAAGAGACCCAGTACTTC.

The gene calls are TRBV7-2 and TRBJ1-1; tentative D call: TRBD1 (6 bases). This CDR3 spans 12 amino acids. V was cut by 4 bases and J by 11 bases, with 14 bases left in between. Germline V gives CDR1 SGHTA, CDR2 FQGNSA. CDR3 protein: CASSSTGLAAFF. The CDR3 DNA reads TGTGCCAGCAGCTCAACAGGGTTGGCCGCTTTCTTT.

The CDR3 sequence is CAWSVGAYNSPLHF. The CDR3 region has the DNA TGTGCCTGGAGTGTAGGGGCCTATAATTCACCCCTCCACTTT. The chain couples TRBV30 to TRBJ1-6; D may be TRBD1 (5 bases). The CDR3 spans 14 residues. Germline lookup yields CDR1 GTSNPN and CDR2 SVGIG (reference sequence). The V and J ends lost 0 bases and 2 bases respectively, with 5 bases between them. Using reference TRBV30 and TRBJ1-6 for the parts outside the CDR3, the full variable domain is SQTIHQWPATLVQPVGSPLSLECTVEGTSNPNLYWYRQAAGRGLQLLFYSVGIGQISSEVPQNLSASRPQDRQFILSSKKLLLSDSGFYLCAWSVGAYNSPLHFGNGTRLTVT.